This TCR beta chain was documented in a study of blood T cell repertoires in COVID-19. Study-wide background: Sources were T cells, B-cell-depleted T cells, or PBMCs; the material itself was cDNA or gDNA.

The data were produced by immunoSEQ multiplex PCR, yet TCRdb's version contains in-frame clones alone and is incomplete. The sample consists of approximately 270,000 clones, about nine tenths of them appearing once. Trimming stripped 2 bases from V and 6 bases from J, with 18 bases between. There are 16 residues in the CDR3. Per the germline V gene, CDR1 is MNHNY and CDR2 is SVGAGI (reference sequence). Source material: peripheral blood. The receptor was isolated from a middle-aged man with acute or convalescent COVID-19. The V gene is TRBV6-6, the J gene TRBJ2-3; TRBD2 is a possible D gene (7 bases). The CDR3 nucleotides are TGTGCCAGCAGTTACCCGGCAGGCGGGGGCGGGGATACGCAGTATTTT. Its translation is CASSYPAGGGGDTQYF.